A selection of T cell receptor beta chains follows, all from one sample in a study of a mutant IDH1 vaccine in newly diagnosed glioma. Antigens of these TCRs are unknown. Profiled with immunoSEQ multiplex PCR; TCRdb holds only in-frame clones, not every one. This sample has roughly 34,000 clones, with around nine tenths found just once. Sequenced material: PBMCs, taken from a glioma patient whose treatment included an IDH1 peptide vaccine. Receptor source: a woman in her thirties with glioma. The CDR3 runs from the conserved cysteine through the conserved F or W. D genes are given only for firm matches. Size values are once, few and many counts, or a class for expanded clones, and some rows have none.

clone_size d_call j_call v_call cdr3_aa cdr3_nt
- - TRBJ2-7 TRBV5-1 CASSFPTSYEQYF TGCGCCAGCAGCTTTCCAACTTCCTACGAGCAGTACTTC
- - TRBJ2-7 TRBV6-5 CASSFYRSYEQYF TGTGCCAGCAGTTTTTACAGGTCCTACGAGCAGTACTTC
once - TRBJ2-7 TRBV5-5 CASSSGHGPLNF TGTGCCAGCAGCTCCGGACACGGTCCCCTGAACTTC
- - TRBJ2-3 TRBV2 CASSRSWADTQYF TGTGCCAGCAGCCGATCGTGGGCAGATACGCAGTATTTT
- TRBD1 TRBJ1-1 TRBV6-5 CASSEDRGYTEAFF TGTGCCAGCAGTGAGGACAGGGGATATACTGAAGCTTTCTTT
once - TRBJ2-5 TRBV25-1 CASSPGGGPGETQYF TGTGCCAGCAGCCCTGGGGGGGGGCCGGGAGAGACCCAGTACTTC
few - TRBJ2-6 TRBV7-8 CASSRRTARSGANVLTF TGTGCCAGCAGCCGACGGACAGCGCGATCTGGGGCCAACGTCCTGACTTTC
few - TRBJ1-5 TRBV4-1 CASSQGTLDQPQHF TGCGCCAGCAGCCAAGGGACTCTTGATCAGCCCCAGCATTTT
- TRBD2 TRBJ2-7 TRBV5-1 CASSSGLAGSYEQYF TGCGCCAGCAGCTCGGGACTAGCGGGATCCTACGAGCAGTACTTC
- TRBD1 TRBJ1-2 TRBV9 CASSVTGDRNYGYTF TGTGCCAGCAGCGTAACAGGGGACAGGAACTATGGCTACACCTTC
- TRBD1 TRBJ1-1 TRBV5-1 CASSLGQGNPAFF TGCGCCAGCTCCCTCGGACAGGGGAATCCAGCTTTCTTT
- - TRBJ1-1 TRBV30 CAWSSMNTEAFF TGTGCCTGGAGTTCGATGAACACTGAAGCTTTCTTT
once TRBD2 TRBJ2-2 TRBV19 CASTPGGPAGELFF TGTGCCAGTACCCCGGGGGGGCCGGCCGGGGAGCTGTTTTTT
- - TRBJ1-2 TRBV5-2 CASNLGVRKTYGYTF TGTGCCAGCAACCTGGGAGTACGAAAGACCTATGGCTACACCTTC
once - TRBJ1-6 TRBV14 CASSQGRDLSPLHF TGTGCCAGCAGCCAGGGCAGGGACCTTTCACCCCTCCACTTT
- - TRBJ2-5 TRBV7-2 CASSLGGASGETQYF TGTGCCAGCAGCTTAGGGGGGGCCTCGGGGGAGACCCAGTACTTC
- TRBD1 TRBJ1-6 TRBV2 CASGRGQAGSPLHF TGTGCCAGCGGGCGGGGACAGGCCGGTTCACCCCTCCACTTT
- - TRBJ1-6 TRBV5-6 CASSQAINSPLHF TGTGCCAGCAGTCAAGCCATTAATTCACCCCTCCACTTT
- - TRBJ1-2 TRBV19 CASRPQGGDYGYTF TGTGCCAGTAGGCCACAGGGAGGGGACTATGGCTACACCTTC
once - TRBJ1-6 TRBV5-4 CASSSLNSPLHF TGTGCCAGCAGCTCCTTAAATTCACCCCTCCACTTT
- - TRBJ1-1 TRBV5-1 CASTVQGNTEAFF TGCGCCAGCACCGTCCAGGGGAACACTGAAGCTTTCTTT
- - TRBJ1-2 TRBV6-5 CASSYGGPNYGYTF TGTGCCAGCAGTTACGGGGGGCCCAACTATGGCTACACCTTC
- - TRBJ2-7 TRBV6-6 CASRQLGEQYF TGTGCCAGCAGGCAATTGGGGGAGCAGTACTTC
- - TRBJ2-4 TRBV11-2 CASSLVQGRAKNIQYF TGTGCCAGCAGCTTAGTGCAGGGCAGGGCCAAAAACATTCAGTACTTC
few - TRBJ1-1 TRBV2 CASSAGGTEAFF TGTGCCAGCAGTGCGGGTGGGACTGAAGCTTTCTTT
- - TRBJ1-2 TRBV6-1 CASSEGQITNYGYTF TGTGCCAGCAGTGAAGGACAAATCACTAACTATGGCTACACCTTC
- - TRBJ2-7 TRBV7-8 CASNPATLSYEQYF TGTGCCAGCAACCCCGCGACACTCTCCTACGAGCAGTACTTC
- - TRBJ1-2 TRBV5-6 CASSLPGLGYGYTF TGTGCCAGCAGCTTGCCGGGTCTCGGCTATGGCTACACCTTC
- - TRBJ2-1 TRBV6-5 CASSARGAFDEQFF TGTGCCAGCAGCGCACGGGGGGCGTTCGATGAGCAGTTCTTC
- - TRBJ1-1 TRBV5-4 CASSYDGNTEAFF TGTGCCAGCAGTTACGACGGGAACACTGAAGCTTTCTTT
once TRBD1 TRBJ1-2 TRBV7-9 CASSETTGTAYGYTF TGTGCCAGCAGCGAGACTACCGGGACAGCCTATGGCTACACCTTC
- - TRBJ1-2 TRBV11-2 CASSLGSSWDYGYTF TGTGCCAGCAGCTTAGGTAGCTCCTGGGACTATGGCTACACCTTC
- - TRBJ2-5 TRBV7-6 CASSDGLQETQYF TGTGCCAGCAGCGACGGTCTACAAGAGACCCAGTACTTC
few - TRBJ1-1 TRBV12-2 CASRLAWTGHTEAFF TGTGCAAGTCGCTTAGCCTGGACAGGCCACACTGAAGCTTTCTTT
- - TRBJ1-1 TRBV20-1 CSALQGTEAFF TGCAGTGCCTTACAGGGAACTGAAGCTTTCTTT
- - TRBJ1-4 TRBV30 CAWNGRGEKLFF TGTGCCTGGAACGGGCGGGGTGAAAAACTGTTTTTT
- TRBD2 TRBJ2-5 TRBV7-9 CASSDLLAGVQETQYF TGTGCCAGCAGCGACCTCTTAGCGGGGGTCCAAGAGACCCAGTACTTC
- - TRBJ2-2 TRBV7-8 CASSLESPGLTGELFF TGTGCCAGCAGCTTAGAATCTCCGGGACTCACCGGGGAGCTGTTTTTT
once - TRBJ2-5 TRBV18 CASSRSGPQETQYF TGTGCCAGCTCCCGCTCGGGACCTCAAGAGACCCAGTACTTC
- TRBD2 TRBJ2-1 TRBV9 CASSVASGGGNEQFF TGTGCCAGCAGCGTAGCCAGCGGGGGAGGCAATGAGCAGTTCTTC
- - TRBJ1-2 TRBV18 CASSPRRQTYGYTF TGTGCCAGCTCACCCCGACGACAGACCTATGGCTACACCTTC
once - TRBJ1-4 TRBV25-1 CASRRGGSEKLFF TGTGCCAGCAGGAGGGGGGGGAGTGAAAAACTGTTTTTT
- TRBD1 TRBJ2-5 TRBV5-5 CASSFTGGGETQYF TGTGCCAGCAGCTTTACAGGGGGCGGGGAGACCCAGTACTTC
once - TRBJ1-3 TRBV7-9 CASSLVGPRSGNTIYF TGTGCCAGCAGCTTAGTGGGCCCCCGCTCTGGAAACACCATATATTTT
- - TRBJ2-7 TRBV5-6 CASSLTKRLMGYEQYF TGTGCCAGCAGCCTCACGAAGAGACTAATGGGCTACGAGCAGTACTTC
- - TRBJ1-5 TRBV19 CASSIDVGAQPQHF TGTGCCAGTAGTATAGACGTAGGGGCTCAGCCCCAGCATTTT
- - TRBJ1-5 TRBV5-1 CASSLAGSAQPQHF TGCGCCAGCAGCTTGGCCGGGTCCGCTCAGCCCCAGCATTTT
- - TRBJ2-5 TRBV6-5 CASSYLRGSGETQYF TGTGCCAGCAGTTACTTAAGAGGGTCGGGAGAGACCCAGTACTTC
- TRBD1 TRBJ1-4 TRBV19 CASSASGTGLRKLFF TGTGCCAGTAGCGCTTCCGGGACAGGGTTGCGAAAACTGTTTTTT
- - TRBJ1-1 TRBV11-2 CASSSSVEAEAFF TGTGCCAGCAGCTCGTCGGTGGAGGCTGAAGCTTTCTTT
- - TRBJ1-2 TRBV4-2 CASSVRRGEGYTF TGTGCCAGCAGCGTGCGGAGGGGCGAAGGCTACACCTTC
- TRBD2 TRBJ2-2 TRBV13 CASSHQRGYTGELFF TGTGCCAGCAGCCACCAGCGGGGGTACACCGGGGAGCTGTTTTTT
- - TRBJ2-7 TRBV6-4 CASSDSRPNTPYEQYF TGTGCCAGCAGTGACTCGAGGCCGAACACGCCCTACGAGCAGTACTTC
once - TRBJ2-6 TRBV10-3 CAIVEVPGANVLTF TGTGCCATCGTGGAGGTACCTGGGGCCAACGTCCTGACTTTC
- TRBD1 TRBJ1-4 TRBV7-9 CASSLVTGNEKLFF TGTGCCAGCAGCTTAGTGACAGGGAATGAAAAACTGTTTTTT
once - TRBJ1-2 TRBV5-1 CASSLAFDRNYGYTF TGCGCCAGCAGCTTGGCGTTTGACAGAAACTATGGCTACACCTTC
- TRBD2 TRBJ2-1 TRBV6-6 CASSYGASGGRSEQFF TGTGCCAGCAGTTACGGGGCTAGCGGGGGGCGGAGTGAGCAGTTCTTC
- TRBD1 TRBJ1-6 TRBV19 CASSISGQGRNSPLHF TGTGCCAGTAGTATCTCAGGACAGGGGAGAAATTCACCCCTCCACTTT
- - TRBJ2-5 TRBV13 CASSLSWRGYQETQYF TGTGCCAGCAGCTTAAGCTGGAGGGGGTACCAAGAGACCCAGTACTTC
- TRBD1 TRBJ1-2 TRBV27 CASSSQQGARGYTF TGTGCCAGCAGTTCACAACAGGGGGCGCGTGGCTACACCTTC